The 20 T cell receptor beta chains given below trace back to one sample, sequenced in a study of blood T cell repertoires in COVID-19. TCRdb's table, derived via immunoSEQ multiplex PCR, lists solely in-frame clones and lacks some. Of 200,000 to 300,000 clones listed, less than 90% are singletons. Specimen: peripheral blood. The source of these receptors is a man under 40 with active or convalescent COVID-19.

The rearrangement uses TRBV5-4 and TRBJ1-2, with 8 bases aligning to TRBD1. This CDR3 contains 14 residues. With 2 bases clipped from V and 7 bases from J, the junction kept 7 bases outside the gene matches. The germline V gene has CDR1 SGHNT and CDR2 YYREEE (reference sequence). CDR3 loop: CASSFGSGGVGYTF. CDR3 coding DNA: TGTGCCAGCAGCTTTGGTTCAGGGGGCGTTGGCTACACCTTC.

This chain connects TRBV6-1 to TRBJ1-1; maybe TRBD1 (6 bases). Per germline, CDR1 MNHNS and CDR2 SASEGT. The length of the CDR3 is 15 residues. Between the trimmed V and J ends, which lost 3 bases and 3 bases, there was a span of 14 bases. This CDR3 is CASSDAGARDTEAFF. CDR3 coding DNA: TGTGCCAGCAGTGACGCGGGGGCTAGGGACACTGAAGCTTTCTTT.

This chain connects TRBV19 to TRBJ1-2, with a weak D call TRBD1 (5 bases). Germline loops: CDR1 LNHDA, CDR2 SQIVND (reference sequence). V lost 7 bases and J 5 bases, leaving 11 bases between the germline ends. The CDR3 contains 12 residues. The CDR3 DNA is TGTGCCAGTACCCCCGGGACTTATGGCTACACCTTC. The encoded protein is CASTPGTYGYTF.

The chain recombines TRBV7-9 with TRBJ1-6, with 7 bases matching TRBD1. This CDR3 has 19 residues. Germline lookup yields CDR1 SEHNR and CDR2 FQNEAQ (reference sequence). The trim removed 5 bases at V and 8 bases at J, leaving 21 bases unmatched. DNA for the CDR3: TGTGCCAGCAGCCCAAATTCGGCTTGGAGGGGGCTACGTCATTCACCCCTCCACTTT. Translation gives CASSPNSAWRGLRHSPLHF.

The chain combines TRBV5-4 with TRBJ2-5; 7 nucleotides align to TRBD1. V lost 3 bases to trimming and J lost 1 base; unmatched junction nucleotides: 6. From germline, CDR1 is SGHNT and CDR2 YYREEE (reference sequence). The CDR3 loop spans 15 amino acids. CDR3 in DNA: TGTGCCAGCAGCTCAGTACAGGGGTCCCAAGAGACCCAGTACTTC. Protein: CASSSVQGSQETQYF.

This chain connects TRBV5-1 to TRBJ1-2; D perhaps matches TRBD1 (5 bases). CDR3 length: 15 residues. Germline-derived CDR1 and CDR2 are SGHRS and YFSETQ. Trimming took 4 bases from V and 2 from J, leaving 15 bases between them. CDR3: CASSTVGALNYGYTF. The CDR3 DNA reads TGCGCCAGCAGCACCGTTGGGGCCCTGAACTATGGCTACACCTTC.

The rearrangement joins TRBV6-6 to TRBJ1-6, with D hard to call. Germline V gene data show CDR1 as MNHNY and CDR2 as SVGAGI (reference sequence). V dropped 2 bases and J dropped 6 bases, with 11 bases sitting between them. CDR3 size: 15 residues. DNA of the CDR3: TGTGCCAGCAGTTACGGCGGCCTGGGTAATTCACCCCTCCACTTT. It specifies CASSYGGLGNSPLHF.

The sample holds one count of this clone. The V call is TRBV5-1, the J call TRBJ2-6; D gene unclear. This CDR3 region has 15 residues. From germline, CDR1 is SGHRS and CDR2 YFSETQ. Between the trimmed V and J ends, which lost 2 bases and 2 bases, there was a span of 8 bases. CDR3 residues: CASSFPVAGANVLTF. The CDR3 DNA is TGCGCCAGCAGCTTTCCGGTTGCTGGGGCCAACGTCCTGACTTTC. Filled out from reference TRBV5-1 and TRBJ2-6, the complete variable domain reads KAGVTQTPRYLIKTRGQQVTLSCSPISGHRSVSWYQQTPGQGLQFLFEYFSETQRNKGNFPGRFSGRQFSNSRSEMNVSTLELGDSALYLCASSFPVAGANVLTFGAGSRLTVL.

The chain couples TRBV7-2 to TRBJ2-7; 7 bases match TRBD1. CDR1 SGHTA and CDR2 FQGNSA come from the germline V gene. The junction had 10 bases not matched to a gene; V was cut back by 1 base and J by 7 bases. The CDR3 loop spans 15 amino acids. CDR3 region: CASSLEGTALSEQYF. DNA of the CDR3: TGTGCCAGCAGCTTAGAAGGGACAGCCCTATCGGAGCAGTACTTC.

For the CDR3, the DNA is TGTGCCAGCAGTTACTCGAGCTCCGGCTCGGGAAATGGCTACACCTTC. This sequence encodes CASSYSSSGSGNGYTF. The chain links TRBV6-5 to TRBJ1-2; D is undetermined. Trimming left V 0 bases short and J 6 bases short, with 17 bases between. Germline CDR1 and CDR2: MNHEY and SVGAGI. The length of the CDR3 is 16 residues.

The chain employs TRBV5-8 and TRBJ2-7, with D unclear. V was shortened by 2 bases and J by 0 bases, with 6 bases between the two germline ends. The CDR3 runs 13 residues. Germline V gene data show CDR1 as SGHTS and CDR2 as YDEGEE. The chain's CDR3 is CASSFGSSYEQYF. DNA of the CDR3: TGTGCCAGCAGCTTTGGCAGCTCCTACGAGCAGTACTTC. Filled out from reference TRBV5-8 and TRBJ2-7, the complete variable domain reads EAGVTQSPTHLIKTRGQQATLRCSPISGHTSVYWYQQALGLGLQFLLWYDEGEERNRGNFPPRFSGRQFPNYSSELNVNALELEDSALYLCASSFGSSYEQYFGPGTRLTVT.

The chain has TRBV10-1 and TRBJ1-1; 8 nucleotides agree with TRBD1. The CDR3 consists of 14 residues. Trimming cost V 7 bases and J 1 base; bases outside gene matches: 5. Germline V lookup: CDR1 WNHNN, CDR2 SYGVQD (reference sequence). The CDR3 loop reads CASKSGTGNTEAFF. In DNA form, the CDR3 reads TGCGCCAGCAAGTCCGGGACAGGGAACACTGAAGCTTTCTTT.

The chain joins TRBV29-1 to TRBJ2-7; perhaps TRBD2 as D (6 bases). V gave up 1 base and J gave up 3 bases, with 13 bases separating them. The germline V gene has CDR1 SQVTM and CDR2 ANQGSEA. This CDR3 has 14 residues. In nucleotides, the CDR3 is TGCAGCGTTGAAGTAGAGGAGGGTCTCTACGAGCAGTACTTC. Translation: CSVEVEEGLYEQYF.

V gene TRBV29-1 combines with J gene TRBJ2-2; tentatively, D is TRBD1 (5 bases). The CDR3 has 13 residues. V lost 5 bases and J 4 bases, leaving 11 bases between the germline ends. Germline CDR1 and CDR2: SQVTM and ANQGSEA. The CDR3 loop reads CSVITQGTGELFF. The CDR3 DNA sequence: TGCAGCGTTATAACTCAGGGCACCGGGGAGCTGTTTTTT.

The gene calls are TRBV13 and TRBJ1-5, with D possibly matching TRBD1 (5 bases). The CDR3 loop spans 15 amino acids. Germline V gene sequence: CDR1 PRHDT, CDR2 FYEKMQ (reference sequence). The V end lost 5 bases, the J end lost 7 bases, and 18 bases lay between the germline ends. CDR3 coding DNA: TGTGCCAGCAGCCGGTCTCCGGGGGTGGGACAGCCCCAGCATTTT. This codes for CASSRSPGVGQPQHF. The full variable domain, its missing parts supplied by reference TRBV13 and TRBJ1-5, is AAGVIQSPRHLIKEKRETATLKCYPIPRHDTVYWYQQGPGQDPQFLISFYEKMQSDKGSIPDRFSAQQFSDYHSELNMSSLELGDSALYFCASSRSPGVGQPQHFGDGTRLSIL.

The gene calls are TRBV18 and TRBJ2-6, with a possible D match to TRBD2 (6 bases). The ends were cut back, 6 bases at V and 2 bases at J, with 14 bases in the middle. The CDR3 is made up of 16 amino acids. Germline V lookup: CDR1 KGHSH, CDR2 LQKENI. DNA for the CDR3: TGTGCCAGCTCCCTCGTGGGAGGAGCTGGGGCCAACGTCCTGACTTTC. Translated: CASSLVGGAGANVLTF.

The V and J genes are TRBV4-1 and TRBJ2-3; D is uncertain. The V end was cut by 0 bases, the J end by 5 bases, with 18 bases between. The CDR3 loop spans 17 amino acids. Germline V lookup: CDR1 MGHRA, CDR2 YSYEKL. The CDR3 loop is CASSQDDAGISLDTQYF. The CDR3 DNA reads TGCGCCAGCAGCCAAGATGACGCAGGTATCTCTCTAGATACGCAGTATTTT.

The V and J genes are TRBV7-9 and TRBJ1-3; TRBD1 is a possible D gene (6 bases). This CDR3 spans 14 amino acids. CDR1 is SEHNR, CDR2 FQNEAQ, per germline (reference sequence). V gave up 3 bases and J gave up 4 bases, with 10 bases separating them. CDR3 DNA sequence: TGTGCCAGCAGCTTTCAGGGGTCGGGAAACACCATATATTTT. This gives the protein CASSFQGSGNTIYF.

The V and J genes are TRBV7-3 and TRBJ2-1; 8 bases are shared with TRBD1. Germline values: CDR1 SGHTA, CDR2 FQGTGA. J was trimmed by 7 bases and V by 5 bases; bases with no gene match: 10. This CDR3 comprises 15 residues. The CDR3 DNA reads as TGTGCCAGCAGCCTAAGCCTGACAGGGGTGAATGAGCAGTTCTTC. This sequence encodes CASSLSLTGVNEQFF. Together with reference TRBV7-3 and TRBJ2-1, the CDR3 gives the full variable domain: GAGVSQTPSNKVTEKGKYVELRCDPISGHTALYWYRQSLGQGPEFLIYFQGTGAADDSGLPNDRFFAVRPEGSVSTLKIQRTERGDSAVYLCASSLSLTGVNEQFFGPGTRLTVL.

There are a few counts of this clone. The chain couples TRBV27 to TRBJ1-1, with D unclear. Trimming cost V 0 bases and J 4 bases, with 12 bases left between them. This CDR3 comprises 15 residues. Germline assignment: CDR1 MNHEY and CDR2 SMNVEV (reference sequence). The CDR3 spells CASSLSHPRVTEAFF. The DNA of the CDR3 is TGTGCCAGCAGTTTATCCCACCCCCGGGTCACTGAAGCTTTCTTT.